This T cell receptor beta chain was profiled in a study of blood T cell repertoires in COVID-19. Study at large: Researchers got acute and convalescent COVID-19 samples from the United States, Italy and Spain. In each case, the material was cDNA or gDNA derived from T cells, B-cell-depleted T cells, or PBMCs.

Per the original data handling: Cell counts per sample came from amplifying reference gene primers. The method was immunoSEQ multiplex PCR; TCRdb's version includes in-frame clones alone and lacks a portion of them. Clone size and the V and J calls come from that table; the DNA yielded D and trimming. The profile shows fewer than 350,000 clones, approximately 86% of them singletons. The CDR3 runs 16 residues. The V gene's germline CDR1 is LNHNV and CDR2 YYDKDF (reference sequence). With 0 bases removed from V and 2 bases from J, the gap between germline ends came to 11 bases. This chain connects TRBV15 to TRBJ1-5; D might be TRBD1 (5 bases). Sequenced input: peripheral blood. The sequence came from a woman in her thirties who had recovered from COVID-19. In DNA, the CDR3 is TGTGCCACCAGCAGAGAGGGAGGGGTGGGCAATCAGCCCCAGCATTTT. Translating gives CATSREGGVGNQPQHF.